The T cell receptor beta chain described here comes from a study of Ad26.COV2.S vaccination and SARS-CoV-2 variants. On the study more broadly: Into the muscle, Ad26.COV2.S was dosed once or twice, 56 days apart.

The method was immunoSEQ multiplex PCR; TCRdb's version includes in-frame clones alone and lacks a portion of them. There are just under 250,000 clones in the sample; approximately 87% occur only once, and approximately 12% lies in the top ten. As to treatment: roughly 19 received Ad26.COV2.S at low or high dose, single or two shots; five or six received placebo; per-sample allocation not given. Repertoires come from day 63 after the first vaccine or placebo injection. Donation was by an adult aged 18-55 years who was in Boston. Germline assignment: CDR1 SEHNR and CDR2 FQNEAQ (reference sequence). The ends were cut back, 2 bases at V and 2 bases at J, with 18 bases in the middle. This CDR3 has 17 amino acids.

The source of this sequence is a person between 18 and 65 years old who received the Ad26.COV2.S COVID-19 vaccine or a placebo. This specimen was peripheral blood, taken in a trial of Ad26.COV2.S vaccine versus placebo. The gene calls are TRBV7-9 and TRBJ2-5, with a weak D call TRBD2 (6 bases). The CDR3 spells CASSLKLRVAEQETQYF. In nucleotides, the CDR3 is TGTGCCAGCAGCTTAAAGTTGCGAGTAGCGGAACAAGAGACCCAGTACTTC.